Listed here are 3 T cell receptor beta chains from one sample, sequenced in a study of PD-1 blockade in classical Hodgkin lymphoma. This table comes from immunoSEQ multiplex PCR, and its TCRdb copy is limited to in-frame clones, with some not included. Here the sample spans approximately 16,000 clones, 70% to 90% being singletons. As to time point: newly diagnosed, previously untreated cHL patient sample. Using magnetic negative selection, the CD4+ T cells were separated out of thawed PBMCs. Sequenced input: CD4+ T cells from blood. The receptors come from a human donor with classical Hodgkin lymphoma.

The CDR3 reads CASSYLDRGEAFF. The CDR3 DNA sequence: TGTGCCAGCAGTTACTTAGACAGGGGGGAAGCTTTCTTT. V usage is TRBV27 and J usage is TRBJ1-1, with 9 bases matching TRBD1. The germline CDR1 and CDR2 sequences are MNHEY and SMNVEV (reference sequence). CDR3 length equals 13 residues. J lost 8 bases, V lost 4 bases, and 5 bases had no gene match.

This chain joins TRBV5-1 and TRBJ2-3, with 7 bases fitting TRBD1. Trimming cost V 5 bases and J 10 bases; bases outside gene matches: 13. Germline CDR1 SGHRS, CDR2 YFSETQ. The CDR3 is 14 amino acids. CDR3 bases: TGCGCCAGCAGTCTGTCCCGGGACAGTCCGCCGCAGTATTTT. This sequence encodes CASSLSRDSPPQYF.

The CDR3 loop is CASSLRSGGYNEQFF. In nucleotides, the CDR3 is TGTGCCAGCAGCTTAAGGTCTGGCGGCTACAATGAGCAGTTCTTC. The chain carries TRBV7-2 and TRBJ2-1, with D unresolved. V was pared by 2 bases and J by 3 bases, with 11 bases between. CDR1 and CDR2 from the germline V gene are SGHTA and FQGNSA. This CDR3 spans 15 amino acids. The full variable domain, in which reference TRBV7-2 and TRBJ2-1 provide the parts outside the CDR3, is GAGVSQSPSNKVTEKGKDVELRCDPISGHTALYWYRQSLGQGLEFLIYFQGNSAPDKSGLPSDRFSAERTGGSVSTLTIQRTQQEDSAVYLCASSLRSGGYNEQFFGPGTRLTVL.